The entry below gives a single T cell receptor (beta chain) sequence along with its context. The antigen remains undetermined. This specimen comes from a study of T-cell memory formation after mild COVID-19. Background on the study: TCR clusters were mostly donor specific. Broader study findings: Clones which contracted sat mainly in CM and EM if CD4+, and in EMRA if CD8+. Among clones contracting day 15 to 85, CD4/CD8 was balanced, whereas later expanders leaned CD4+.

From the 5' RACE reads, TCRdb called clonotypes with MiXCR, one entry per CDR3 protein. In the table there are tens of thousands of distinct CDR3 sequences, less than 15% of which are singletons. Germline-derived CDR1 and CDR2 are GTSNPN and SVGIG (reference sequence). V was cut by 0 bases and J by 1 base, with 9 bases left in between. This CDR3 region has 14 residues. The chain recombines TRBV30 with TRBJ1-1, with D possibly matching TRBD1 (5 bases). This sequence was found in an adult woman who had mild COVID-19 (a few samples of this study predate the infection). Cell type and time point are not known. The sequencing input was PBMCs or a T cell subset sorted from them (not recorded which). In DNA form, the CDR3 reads TGTGCCTGGAGTGTGGGGACGGGGAACACTGAAGCTTTCTTT. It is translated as CAWSVGTGNTEAFF.